Listed below are T cell receptor beta chains from one sample, sequenced in a study of T cells in Graves' hyperthyroidism and ophthalmopathy. One entry per CDR3 protein results from TCRdb running MiXCR on the multiplex PCR reads. The sample yields more than 95,000 distinct CDR3 sequences, 47% seen once. The specimen sequenced was blood. The receptors shown here come from a man between 40 and 49 years old with Graves' hyperthyroidism. Both conserved end residues are part of each CDR3.

V gene: TRBV6-6; CDR3 length: 16; CDR3 protein: CASSYKGTSGANVLTF
V gene: TRBV12-3/TRBV12-4; CDR3 length: 16; CDR3 protein: CASSRTGDRWQPPQHF
V gene: TRBV6-1; CDR3 length: 14; CDR3 protein: CAMSQGSLSGELFF
V gene: TRBV12-3/TRBV12-4; CDR3 length: 16; CDR3 protein: CASRGTSGSSYNEQFF
V gene: TRBV18; CDR3 length: 14; CDR3 protein: CASSPVAGADTQYF
V gene: TRBV30; CDR3 length: 11; CDR3 protein: CAWSQGSLFYF
V gene: TRBV10-3; CDR3 length: 14; CDR3 protein: CAIRGLASTYEQYF
V gene: TRBV18; CDR3 length: 16; CDR3 protein: CASSPSGTGANTEAFF
V gene: TRBV9; CDR3 length: 15; CDR3 protein: CASSAGTPPNYGHIF
V gene: TRBV2; CDR3 length: 16; CDR3 protein: CASSGTSGAISNEQFF
V gene: TRBV28; CDR3 length: 17; CDR3 protein: CASSRPLDSPSGNTIYF
V gene: TRBV11-3; CDR3 length: 12; CDR3 protein: CASSLSGNEQFF
V gene: TRBV15; CDR3 length: 18; CDR3 protein: CATSRDTLAGSKGDTQYF
V gene: TRBV12-5; CDR3 length: 13; CDR3 protein: CASGLVMGTEAFF
V gene: TRBV7-8; CDR3 length: 10; CDR3 protein: CASSSGGYTF
V gene: TRBV13; CDR3 length: 13; CDR3 protein: CASSPGIYYGYTF
V gene: TRBV11-3; CDR3 length: 13; CDR3 protein: CASSLAPAYEQYF
V gene: TRBV5-1; CDR3 length: 15; CDR3 protein: CASSPTAGNSYEQYF